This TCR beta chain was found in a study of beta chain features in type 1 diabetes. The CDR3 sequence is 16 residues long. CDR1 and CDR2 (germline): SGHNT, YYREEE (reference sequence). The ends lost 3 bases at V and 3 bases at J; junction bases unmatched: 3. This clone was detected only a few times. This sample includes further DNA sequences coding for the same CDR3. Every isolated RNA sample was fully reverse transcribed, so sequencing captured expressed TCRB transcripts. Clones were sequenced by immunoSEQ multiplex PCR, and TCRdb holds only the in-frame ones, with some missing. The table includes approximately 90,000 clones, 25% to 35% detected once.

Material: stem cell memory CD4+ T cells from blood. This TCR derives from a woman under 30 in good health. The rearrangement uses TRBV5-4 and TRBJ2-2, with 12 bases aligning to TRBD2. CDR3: CASSSGLAGHTGELFF. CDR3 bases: TGTGCCAGCAGCTCTGGACTAGCGGGACACACCGGGGAGCTGTTTTTT.